This is a list of T cell receptor beta chains from one sample in a study of circulating CD8 cells and anti-PD-1 response in melanoma. TCRdb called the reads again in MiXCR, with one record for every CDR3 protein. The sample shows about 2,000 distinct CDR3 sequences, approximately 7% of them seen only once. The sample in question was CD8+ T cells from PBMCs, obtained at baseline or after one month of anti-PD-1 therapy (not recorded which). These receptors all come from a human donor with melanoma. CDR3s include the opening cysteine and the closing phenylalanine or tryptophan. D genes are given only for firm matches. Only part of the rows carry a size: once, few, many, or a class if the clone is expanded.

CDR3aa: CASTLRPGELFF; CDR3nt: TGTGCCAGTACTCTCCGCCCCGGGGAACTGTTTTTT; j_gene: TRBJ2-2; abundance: -; v_gene: TRBV19; d_gene: -; len: 12
CDR3aa: CSVEKGREAFF; CDR3nt: TGCAGCGTTGAAAAGGGACGAGAAGCTTTCTTT; j_gene: TRBJ1-1; abundance: medium-sized; v_gene: TRBV29-1; d_gene: -; len: 11
CDR3aa: CASSSGRSVNQPQHF; CDR3nt: TGTGCCAGCAGTTCCGGGCGGTCGGTCAATCAGCCCCAGCATTTT; j_gene: TRBJ1-5; abundance: medium-sized; v_gene: TRBV28; d_gene: -; len: 15
CDR3aa: CSVEGGQSYEQYF; CDR3nt: TGCAGCGTCGAAGGTGGACAGTCCTACGAGCAGTACTTC; j_gene: TRBJ2-7; abundance: medium-sized; v_gene: TRBV29-1; d_gene: -; len: 13
CDR3aa: CASTNRGEHNEQFF; CDR3nt: TGTGCCAGTACCAATCGGGGGGAACACAATGAGCAGTTCTTC; j_gene: TRBJ2-1; abundance: medium-sized; v_gene: TRBV19; d_gene: TRBD2; len: 14
CDR3aa: CASAGGYSNQPQHF; CDR3nt: TGTGCCAGCGCCGGAGGGTATAGCAATCAGCCCCAGCATTTT; j_gene: TRBJ1-5; abundance: medium-sized; v_gene: TRBV2; d_gene: -; len: 14
CDR3aa: CASSFRQEGYEQYF; CDR3nt: TGTGCCAGCAGTTTCCGCCAGGAGGGCTACGAGCAGTACTTC; j_gene: TRBJ2-7; abundance: medium-sized; v_gene: TRBV27; d_gene: -; len: 14
CDR3aa: CASSYGLYTGELFF; CDR3nt: TGTGCCAGCAGTTACGGGCTATACACCGGGGAGCTGTTTTTT; j_gene: TRBJ2-2; abundance: medium-sized; v_gene: TRBV6-5; d_gene: -; len: 14
CDR3aa: CASTRTGANYGYTF; CDR3nt: TGTGCCAGTACTAGGACAGGGGCTAACTATGGCTACACCTTC; j_gene: TRBJ1-2; abundance: medium-sized; v_gene: TRBV27; d_gene: TRBD1; len: 14
CDR3aa: CASSQDESTGITDTQYF; CDR3nt: TGTGCCAGCAGCCAGGACGAGTCTACAGGCATAACAGATACGCAGTATTTT; j_gene: TRBJ2-3; abundance: large; v_gene: TRBV4-2; d_gene: -; len: 17
CDR3aa: CASVAAGTYEQYF; CDR3nt: TGTGCCAGCGTTGCGGCAGGCACCTACGAGCAGTACTTC; j_gene: TRBJ2-7; abundance: medium-sized; v_gene: TRBV2; d_gene: -; len: 13
CDR3aa: CASTGTGGNSPLHF; CDR3nt: TGTGCCAGCACCGGGACAGGGGGTAATTCACCCCTCCACTTT; j_gene: TRBJ1-6; abundance: -; v_gene: TRBV9; d_gene: TRBD1; len: 14
CDR3aa: CASSRDWWTGELFF; CDR3nt: TGTGCCAGCAGTAGGGACTGGTGGACCGGGGAGCTGTTTTTT; j_gene: TRBJ2-2; abundance: medium-sized; v_gene: TRBV28; d_gene: -; len: 14
CDR3aa: CASSPRQGGETQYF; CDR3nt: TGTGCCAGCAGTCCCCGACAGGGGGGCGAGACCCAGTACTTC; j_gene: TRBJ2-5; abundance: medium-sized; v_gene: TRBV28; d_gene: TRBD1; len: 14
CDR3aa: CASSPSELGTDTQYF; CDR3nt: TGTGCCAGCAGCCCTAGTGAACTGGGGACAGATACGCAGTATTTT; j_gene: TRBJ2-3; abundance: few; v_gene: TRBV2; d_gene: -; len: 15
CDR3aa: CSVDAGINEQFF; CDR3nt: TGCAGCGTTGACGCGGGGATCAATGAGCAGTTCTTC; j_gene: TRBJ2-1; abundance: medium-sized; v_gene: TRBV29-1; d_gene: -; len: 12
CDR3aa: CASSLGQNSEQYF; CDR3nt: TGTGCCAGCAGCTTAGGACAGAACAGCGAGCAGTACTTC; j_gene: TRBJ2-7; abundance: medium-sized; v_gene: TRBV13; d_gene: -; len: 13
CDR3aa: CASAACGTGVCNEQFF; CDR3nt: TGTGCTAGTGCCGCTTGCGGGACAGGGGTCTGCAATGAGCAGTTCTTC; j_gene: TRBJ2-1; abundance: medium-sized; v_gene: TRBV12-5; d_gene: TRBD1; len: 16
CDR3aa: CSVEGRGETQYF; CDR3nt: TGCAGCGTTGAGGGCAGGGGGGAGACCCAGTACTTC; j_gene: TRBJ2-5; abundance: medium-sized; v_gene: TRBV29-1; d_gene: TRBD1; len: 12
CDR3aa: CASSHGGREYNIQYF; CDR3nt: TGTGCCAGCAGCCATGGGGGCAGAGAGTACAACATTCAGTACTTC; j_gene: TRBJ2-4; abundance: few; v_gene: TRBV7-9; d_gene: -; len: 15
CDR3aa: CASIIQGSNTEAFF; CDR3nt: TGTGCCAGTATCATACAGGGGTCGAACACTGAAGCTTTCTTT; j_gene: TRBJ1-1; abundance: medium-sized; v_gene: TRBV19; d_gene: TRBD1; len: 14
CDR3aa: CASSLDLLAGGEETQYF; CDR3nt: TGTGCCAGCAGCTTAGATCTCCTAGCGGGGGGAGAGGAGACCCAGTACTTC; j_gene: TRBJ2-5; abundance: medium-sized; v_gene: TRBV7-2; d_gene: TRBD2; len: 17
CDR3aa: CASSFGGGRETQYF; CDR3nt: TGTGCCAGCAGCTTCGGAGGGGGGCGGGAGACCCAGTACTTC; j_gene: TRBJ2-5; abundance: medium-sized; v_gene: TRBV5-4; d_gene: -; len: 14
CDR3aa: CASSLWGAHEQYF; CDR3nt: TGTGCCAGCAGCTTGTGGGGGGCCCACGAGCAGTACTTC; j_gene: TRBJ2-7; abundance: medium-sized; v_gene: TRBV5-4; d_gene: -; len: 13
CDR3aa: CASSSSGNNEQFF; CDR3nt: TGTGCCAGCAGTTCATCCGGGAACAATGAGCAGTTCTTC; j_gene: TRBJ2-1; abundance: few; v_gene: TRBV27; d_gene: -; len: 13
CDR3aa: CASSFPARGHEQYF; CDR3nt: TGTGCCAGCAGTTTTCCCGCCAGGGGGCACGAGCAGTACTTC; j_gene: TRBJ2-7; abundance: medium-sized; v_gene: TRBV28; d_gene: TRBD1; len: 14
CDR3aa: CASSLSGSGELFF; CDR3nt: TGTGCCAGCAGTTTATCAGGCAGCGGGGAGCTGTTTTTT; j_gene: TRBJ2-2; abundance: few; v_gene: TRBV28; d_gene: -; len: 13
CDR3aa: CASSYPTGEQYF; CDR3nt: TGTGCCAGCAGTTACCCGACGGGTGAGCAGTACTTC; j_gene: TRBJ2-7; abundance: medium-sized; v_gene: TRBV6-5; d_gene: -; len: 12
CDR3aa: CSVEGGHEQFF; CDR3nt: TGCAGCGTTGAAGGGGGACATGAGCAGTTCTTC; j_gene: TRBJ2-1; abundance: medium-sized; v_gene: TRBV29-1; d_gene: -; len: 11
CDR3aa: CASRLTPGTSGSPFTSYNEQFF; CDR3nt: TGTGCCAGCAGACTCACTCCCGGGACTAGCGGGAGCCCTTTCACCTCCTACAATGAGCAGTTCTTC; j_gene: TRBJ2-1; abundance: medium-sized; v_gene: TRBV28; d_gene: TRBD2; len: 22
CDR3aa: CASSILRGGRYEQYF; CDR3nt: TGTGCCAGCAGCATCCTCCGGGGGGGGAGGTACGAGCAGTACTTC; j_gene: TRBJ2-7; abundance: medium-sized; v_gene: TRBV13; d_gene: TRBD2; len: 15
CDR3aa: CASSLMTGNQPQHF; CDR3nt: TGTGCCAGCAGCTTAATGACAGGCAATCAGCCCCAGCATTTT; j_gene: TRBJ1-5; abundance: -; v_gene: TRBV5-4; d_gene: -; len: 14
CDR3aa: CASRGQYNEQFF; CDR3nt: TGTGCCAGCCGAGGACAATACAATGAGCAGTTCTTC; j_gene: TRBJ2-1; abundance: medium-sized; v_gene: TRBV2; d_gene: -; len: 12
CDR3aa: CASSLSGDRGRGADTQYF; CDR3nt: TGTGCCAGCAGTTTATCCGGGGACAGGGGGCGAGGCGCAGATACGCAGTATTTT; j_gene: TRBJ2-3; abundance: medium-sized; v_gene: TRBV27; d_gene: TRBD1; len: 18
CDR3aa: CASSRPGREYGGELFF; CDR3nt: TGTGCCAGCAGCCGCCCGGGGAGGGAGTACGGCGGGGAGCTGTTTTTT; j_gene: TRBJ2-2; abundance: large; v_gene: TRBV28; d_gene: TRBD2; len: 16
CDR3aa: CASSPPGITYEQYF; CDR3nt: TGTGCCAGCTCACCACCAGGGATTACCTACGAGCAGTACTTC; j_gene: TRBJ2-7; abundance: medium-sized; v_gene: TRBV18; d_gene: -; len: 14